A single T cell receptor (beta chain) is shown here with its context. Its antigen remains unknown. The lymph nodes were axillary draining lymph nodes from breast cancer patients. The data were obtained in a study of breast tumors, draining lymph nodes, adjacent tissues. General study findings and limits: That most tumor T cells come from lymph nodes remained unproven. The data were judged consistent with most tumor T cells coming from lymph node and expanding in tumor. Tumor TCR diversity was below lymph nodes but above nontumor tissue. Luminal-like breast cancer showed significantly higher tumor–nontumor repertoire similarity than basal-like.

TCRdb reprocessed the multiplex PCR reads via MiXCR and lists one record per CDR3 protein. The sample yields nearly 110,000 distinct CDR3 sequences, roughly 29% seen once. The sequence derives from a female donor with breast cancer. Some clones in this sample may be carry-over from other donors' samples. The sequenced sample consisted of axillary lymph node tissue.

DNA of the CDR3: TGCAGTGCTAGAGATCTGGTAGCGGGAGTCTATGAGCAGTTCTTC. Residues: CSARDLVAGVYEQFF. The chain employs TRBV20-1 and TRBJ2-1, with 9 positions matching TRBD2. After removal of 0 bases from V and 8 bases from J, the junction contained 8 bases not matched to a gene. Germline values: CDR1 DFQATT, CDR2 SNEGSKA (reference sequence). The CDR3 sequence is 15 residues long.